Listed below are T cell receptor beta chains from one sample, sequenced in a study of T-cell reconstitution after alpha-beta-depleted transplantation in children. TCRdb used MiXCR to reprocess the PCR reads, holding one entry per CDR3 protein. The table has about 590,000 distinct CDR3 sequences, 13% seen once. Sample: PBMCs, mostly from graft donor cells, taken 360 days after TCRalphabeta/CD19-depleted stem cell transplant. The source of these receptors is a male patient between 5 and 17 years old who had a stem cell transplant for acute myeloid leukemia, so the T cells may come from the graft donor. CDR3s include the opening cysteine and the closing phenylalanine or tryptophan. Each record gives: D gene, J gene, V gene, CDR3 length, clone size, CDR3 DNA, CDR3 protein. The D gene is left open where the match is weak. The size of a clone is reported for some rows only, either as once, few or many, or as a class for expanded clones.

TRBD2 | TRBJ2-4 | TRBV20-1 | 19 | . | TGCAGTGCCCCCCCTTTCGGGACTAGCGGGAGTGGTGCCAAAAACATTCAGTACTTC | CSAPPFGTSGSGAKNIQYF
. | TRBJ2-5 | TRBV29-1 | 14 | few | TGCAGCGTTGAAGGAACAAAATATCAAGAGACCCAGTACTTC | CSVEGTKYQETQYF
TRBD2 | TRBJ2-2 | TRBV29-1 | 17 | . | TGCAGCGCTGTAAGTGGACTAGCGGGAGACGGCACCGGGGAGCTGTTTTTT | CSAVSGLAGDGTGELFF
. | TRBJ2-2 | TRBV7-9 | 14 | few | TGTGCCAGCAGCCTAATTTGGAACACCGGGGAGCTGTTTTTT | CASSLIWNTGELFF
. | TRBJ2-2 | TRBV12-3/TRBV12-4 | 16 | . | TGTGCCAGCAGTTTAGAGGGCGGGGGCTACACCGGGGAGCTGTTTTTT | CASSLEGGGYTGELFF
. | TRBJ2-5 | TRBV28 | 15 | . | TGTGCCAGCAGTTTCACGGCAGGGGCCAGGGAGACCCAGTACTTC | CASSFTAGARETQYF
. | TRBJ2-7 | TRBV5-1 | 12 | many | TGCGCCAGCAGCTCAACAGGGAACGAGCAGTACTTC | CASSSTGNEQYF
TRBD1 | TRBJ2-5 | TRBV20-1 | 14 | . | TGCAGTGCTGACGACAGGGGTGAGGGAGAGACCCAGTACTTC | CSADDRGEGETQYF
. | TRBJ2-3 | TRBV14 | 15 | . | TGTGCCAGCAGCCAAGGATGGGTTAGCACAGATACGCAGTATTTT | CASSQGWVSTDTQYF
. | TRBJ1-2 | TRBV6-2/TRBV6-3 | 14 | few | TGTGCCAGCAGGGCTACAGTAACTAACTATGGCTACACCTTC | CASRATVTNYGYTF
TRBD2 | TRBJ2-7 | TRBV20-1 | 15 | few | TGCAGTGCTAGGCCACCCGGGGGGAGGGACCACGAGCAGTACTTC | CSARPPGGRDHEQYF
. | TRBJ2-1 | TRBV29-1 | 16 | many | TGCAGCGTTGAAGGGTCTAGTGATCTGACCTACAATGAGCAGTTCTTC | CSVEGSSDLTYNEQFF
TRBD1 | TRBJ2-5 | TRBV2 | 16 | . | TGTGCCAGCAGGGGAACTTTGGACAGGGGTAAAGAGACCCAGTACTTC | CASRGTLDRGKETQYF
TRBD2 | TRBJ2-5 | TRBV5-1 | 16 | many | TGCGCCAGCAGCTTAGTAGCGGGAGGATTTGAAGAGACCCAGTACTTC | CASSLVAGGFEETQYF
. | TRBJ2-7 | TRBV7-2 | 14 | few | TGTGCCAGCAGCTTCGACAGGAGGCGCTACGAGCAGTACTTC | CASSFDRRRYEQYF
TRBD2 | TRBJ2-5 | TRBV4-2 | 16 | . | TGTGCCAGCAGCCCTGGAATCGGGAGGGCCGAAGAGACCCAGTACTTC | CASSPGIGRAEETQYF
TRBD1 | TRBJ2-2 | TRBV11-2 | 18 | few | TGTGCCAGCAGTTCTAGGGACAGGGGGTACGCGAACACCGGGGAGCTGTTTTTT | CASSSRDRGYANTGELFF
. | TRBJ2-7 | TRBV5-6 | 11 | few | TGTGCCAGCAGCTTGGGGATCGCGCAGTACTTC | CASSLGIAQYF
TRBD2 | TRBJ2-3 | TRBV12-3/TRBV12-4 | 16 | many | TGTGCCAGCAGCCTATTAGCGGGAGGCGACACAGATACGCAGTATTTT | CASSLLAGGDTDTQYF
TRBD2 | TRBJ2-3 | TRBV28 | 16 | few | TGTGCCAGCAGTTCCCCCCTAGCGGGAGTGGCAGATACGCAGTATTTT | CASSSPLAGVADTQYF
. | TRBJ2-7 | TRBV10-3 | 10 | few | TGTGCCATCAGTGAGCCCGAGCAGTACTTC | CAISEPEQYF
. | TRBJ2-7 | TRBV25-1 | 15 | few | TGTGCCAGCAGTGGGGGTTGGACGGTCCCGGGCGAGCAGTACTTC | CASSGGWTVPGEQYF
. | TRBJ2-7 | TRBV25-1 | 12 | . | TGTGCCAGCAGTGATCTATTGTACGAGCAGTACTTC | CASSDLLYEQYF
. | TRBJ2-6 | TRBV6-1 | 15 | few | TGTGCCAGCAGCCAGGCCTGGGTAGAGGCCAACGTCCTGACTTTC | CASSQAWVEANVLTF
TRBD1 | TRBJ2-7 | TRBV6-5 | 15 | . | TGTGCCAGCAGTTTCGTAGGGGACAGGGCCTACGAGCAGTACTTC | CASSFVGDRAYEQYF
TRBD1 | TRBJ1-3 | TRBV28 | 15 | few | TGTGCCAGCAAGTACAGTCCGGGACAGGGAAACACCATATATTTT | CASKYSPGQGNTIYF